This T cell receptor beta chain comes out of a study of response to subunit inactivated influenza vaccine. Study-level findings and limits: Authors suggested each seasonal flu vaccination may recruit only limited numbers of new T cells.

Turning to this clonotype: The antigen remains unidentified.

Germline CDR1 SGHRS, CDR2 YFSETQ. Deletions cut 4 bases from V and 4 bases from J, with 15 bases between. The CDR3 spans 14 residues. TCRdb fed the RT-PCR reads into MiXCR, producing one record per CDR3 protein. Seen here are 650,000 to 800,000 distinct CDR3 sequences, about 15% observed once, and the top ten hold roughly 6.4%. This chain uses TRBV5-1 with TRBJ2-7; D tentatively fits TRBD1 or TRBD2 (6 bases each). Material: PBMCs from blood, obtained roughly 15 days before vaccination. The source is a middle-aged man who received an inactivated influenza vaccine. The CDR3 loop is CASSPGVTGYEQYF. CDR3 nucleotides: TGCGCCAGCAGCCCGGGGGTGACAGGTTACGAGCAGTACTTC. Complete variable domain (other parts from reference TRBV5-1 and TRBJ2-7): KAGVTQTPRYLIKTRGQQVTLSCSPISGHRSVSWYQQTPGQGLQFLFEYFSETQRNKGNFPGRFSGRQFSNSRSEMNVSTLELGDSALYLCASSPGVTGYEQYFGPGTRLTVT.